This paragraph covers one T cell receptor beta chain sequence. Antigen: not known. Healthy individuals who donated bone marrow served as the donors. Both 60 Vbeta primers and 13 Jbeta primers went into the PCR. Generated by immunoSEQ multiplex PCR, the TCRdb table keeps only in-frame clones and is missing some. This sample yields about 120,000 clones, of which over 75% are seen a single time; about 5.8% belongs to the top ten. The sample originates from a study of cytomegalovirus exposure and HLA in healthy donors. Study findings and constraints: TCR beta V- and J-gene trimming, according to a later analysis, was linked to a missense DCLRE1C variant.

This TCR was sampled from a man between 18 and 29 years old in good health and CMV-seropositive. The sample consisted of PBMCs.

Here the CDR3 DNA reads TGTGCCAGCAGCTTAATGGGAGGCGAGCAGTTCTTC. Translated: CASSLMGGEQFF. The chain employs TRBV7-3 and TRBJ2-1, with a weak D call TRBD2 (6 bases). Trimming shortened V by 1 base and J by 10 bases, and 8 bases separated the two germline ends. CDR3 length: 12 amino acids. Germline loops: CDR1 SGHTA, CDR2 FQGTGA.